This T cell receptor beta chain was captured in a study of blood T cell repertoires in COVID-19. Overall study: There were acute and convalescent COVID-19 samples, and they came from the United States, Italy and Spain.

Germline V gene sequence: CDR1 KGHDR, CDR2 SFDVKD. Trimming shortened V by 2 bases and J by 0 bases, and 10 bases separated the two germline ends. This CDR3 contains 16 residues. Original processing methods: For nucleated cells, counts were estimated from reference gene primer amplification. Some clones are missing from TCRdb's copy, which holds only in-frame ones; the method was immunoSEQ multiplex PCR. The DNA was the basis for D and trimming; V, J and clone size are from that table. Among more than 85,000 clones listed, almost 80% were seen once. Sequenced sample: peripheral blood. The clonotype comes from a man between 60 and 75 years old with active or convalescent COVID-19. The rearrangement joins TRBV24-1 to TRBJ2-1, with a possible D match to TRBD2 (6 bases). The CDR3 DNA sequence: TGTGCCACCAGTGATTCCCGGGGACTCTCCTACAATGAGCAGTTCTTC. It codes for CATSDSRGLSYNEQFF.